Presented here are 30 T cell receptor beta chains from one specimen sequenced in a study of blood T cell repertoires in COVID-19. Only in-frame clones appear in the TCRdb table, and some are missing; sequencing was by immunoSEQ multiplex PCR. This sample has about 150,000 clones, with roughly 82% found just once. The sample consisted of peripheral blood. The source is a woman in her 50s with acute or convalescent COVID-19.

This clone was detected only once. The chain employs TRBV5-1 and TRBJ1-2; the D gene is possibly TRBD1 (5 bases). This CDR3 contains 13 residues. With 4 bases removed from V and 4 bases from J, the gap between germline ends came to 11 bases. Germline CDR1 reads SGHRS; CDR2 reads YFSETQ. The CDR3 is CASSEDKGYGYTF. As DNA, the CDR3 is TGCGCCAGCAGCGAGGACAAGGGCTATGGCTACACCTTC. Based on the CDR3 plus reference TRBV5-1 and TRBJ1-2, the full variable domain is KAGVTQTPRYLIKTRGQQVTLSCSPISGHRSVSWYQQTPGQGLQFLFEYFSETQRNKGNFPGRFSGRQFSNSRSEMNVSTLELGDSALYLCASSEDKGYGYTFGSGTRLTVV.

The chain carries TRBV4-3 and TRBJ2-6; D uncertain. This CDR3 region has 19 residues. Trimming shortened V by 2 bases and J by 0 bases, and 17 bases separated the two germline ends. Germline V gene lookup returns CDR1 LGHNA and CDR2 YSLEER. The CDR3 region has the DNA TGCGCCAGCAGCCAAAGACTGGGTCAGAAAAGCTCTGGGGCCAACGTCCTGACTTTC. As protein: CASSQRLGQKSSGANVLTF.

The V and J genes are TRBV7-6 and TRBJ1-1, with TRBD1 identical over 8 bases. After removal of 1 base from V and 3 bases from J, the junction contained 13 bases not matched to a gene. The CDR3 consists of 18 residues. Germline V CDR1 and CDR2: SGHVS, FNYEAQ. CDR3 in DNA: TGTGCCAGCAGCTTAGAACAGGGGGGATTTCTTGTGGACACTGAAGCTTTCTTT. As protein: CASSLEQGGFLVDTEAFF.

V and J are TRBV29-1 and TRBJ1-1; the D is unclear. V lost 1 base and J lost 2, with 5 bases in between. Germline V gives CDR1 SQVTM, CDR2 ANQGSEA. The CDR3 has 12 amino acids. The CDR3 DNA is TGCAGCGTTGAAGTGCTAAACACTGAAGCTTTCTTT. This gives the protein CSVEVLNTEAFF.

The chain carries TRBV5-1 and TRBJ2-7, with D possibly TRBD2 on 5 matching bases. CDR3 size: 14 residues. V shed 0 bases and J shed 2 bases, with 9 bases lying between them. CDR1 and CDR2 (germline): SGHRS, YFSETQ. The CDR3 DNA is TGCGCCAGCAGCTTGGCGGGGTTCCCCTACGAGCAGTACTTC. It encodes CASSLAGFPYEQYF.

This clone was seen a few times. The V and J genes are TRBV7-3 and TRBJ2-2; 11 bases match TRBD2. The CDR3 has 14 amino acids. The J segment lost 4 bases and the V segment lost 9 bases, leaving 4 bases of the junction unmatched. Germline CDR1 reads SGHTA; CDR2 reads FQGTGA. The CDR3 loop reads CASTSGSFTGELFF. The CDR3 nucleotides read TGTGCCAGTACTAGCGGGAGCTTCACCGGGGAGCTGTTTTTT.

The chain couples TRBV6-6 to TRBJ1-5, with D perhaps matching TRBD1 (6 bases). Germline assignment: CDR1 MNHNY and CDR2 SVGAGI (reference sequence). This CDR3 is 14 amino acids long. V lost 0 bases and J 6 bases, leaving 9 bases between the germline ends. Here the CDR3 DNA reads TGTGCCAGCAGTTACTCGAGGGGGTTTCAGCCCCAGCATTTT. This codes for CASSYSRGFQPQHF.

The chain links TRBV7-8 to TRBJ2-1; 11 nucleotides line up with TRBD2. The junction had 5 bases not matched to a gene; V was cut back by 4 bases and J by 6 bases. The germline gives CDR1 SGHVS, CDR2 FQNEAQ. This CDR3 spans 15 amino acids. For the CDR3, the DNA is TGTGCCAGCAGCTCTACTAGCGGGGGTGGCAATGAGCAGTTCTTC. The encoded protein is CASSSTSGGGNEQFF.

V usage is TRBV2 and J usage is TRBJ2-1, with TRBD2 matching over 14 bases. Looked up from germline, CDR1 is SNHLY and CDR2 is FYNNEI. V trimming: 6 bases; J trimming: 7 bases; junction bases outside the gene matches: 5. This CDR3 is built from 15 residues. The CDR3 DNA is TGTGCCAGCAGAACAGGGACTAGCGGGAGAAATGAGCAGTTCTTC. Protein product: CASRTGTSGRNEQFF.

The rearrangement joins TRBV3-1 (or the pseudogene TRBV3-2) to TRBJ1-2; 8 nucleotides align to TRBD1. Trimming at V came to 7 bases and at J to 0 bases, leaving 4 bases not matched to a gene. The CDR3 sequence is 14 residues long. Germline CDR1 and CDR2: LGHDT and YNNKEL (reference sequence). The CDR3 sequence: CASTTGGANYGYTF. The DNA for the CDR3 is TGTGCCAGCACCACAGGGGGTGCTAACTATGGCTACACCTTC.

CDR3 loop: CASSLSGTTYEQYF. The CDR3 nucleotides read TGTGCCAGCTCACTATCCGGGACAACCTACGAGCAGTACTTC. The chain has TRBV18 and TRBJ2-7; the D gene is possibly TRBD1 (6 bases). Germline lookup yields CDR1 KGHSH and CDR2 LQKENI. V lost 4 bases and J lost 2, with 12 bases in between. The CDR3 runs to 14 residues. Looking up the rest from reference TRBV18 and TRBJ2-7 gives the full variable domain: NAGVMQNPRHLVRRRGQEARLRCSPMKGHSHVYWYRQLPEEGLKFMVYLQKENIIDESGMPKERFSAEFPKEGPSILRIQQVVRGDSAAYFCASSLSGTTYEQYFGPGTRLTVT.

V and J are TRBV7-3 and TRBJ2-5; 8 nucleotides line up with TRBD1. Trimming removed 6 bases from V and 4 bases from J; junction bases left unmatched: 7. Germline V lookup: CDR1 SGHTA, CDR2 FQGTGA. There are 14 residues in the CDR3. CDR3 in DNA: TGTGCCAGCAGTGCCGACAGGGGAGGAGAGACCCAGTACTTC. This sequence encodes CASSADRGGETQYF.

This chain uses TRBV12-2 with TRBJ2-7; no DNA check was done on the table's D call, TRBD2. TRBV12-2 is given as a pseudogene. The CDR3 is made up of 14 amino acids. Written as DNA, the CDR3 is TGTGCAAGTCGCCCCGGACTAGACCCCTACGAGCAGTACTTC. Protein product: CASRPGLDPYEQYF.

This sequence joins TRBV11-3 and TRBJ2-3; D is unclear. The V gene lost 2 bases and the J gene lost 4 bases, with 22 bases spanning the gap. CDR1 and CDR2 from the germline V gene are SGHNT and YENEEA. This CDR3 has 18 amino acids. The CDR3, as DNA: TGTGCCAGCAGCTTACCCATCTACCTCCCGCACGCCCCAGATACGCAGTATTTT. This codes for CASSLPIYLPHAPDTQYF.

The chain joins TRBV2 to TRBJ2-2; D might be TRBD2 (5 bases). Germline values: CDR1 SNHLY, CDR2 FYNNEI. The CDR3 spans 14 residues. Trimming shortened V by 6 bases and J by 5 bases, and 13 bases separated the two germline ends. The CDR3, as DNA: TGTGCCAGCAGGGCGGGCCGGAGGACCGGGGAGCTGTTTTTT. This encodes CASRAGRRTGELFF.

The chain's CDR3 is CASSPLAQSYEQYF. For the CDR3, the DNA is TGTGCCAGCTCACCACTTGCCCAGTCCTACGAGCAGTACTTC. V usage is TRBV18 and J usage is TRBJ2-7; unclear D gene. Germline assignment: CDR1 KGHSH and CDR2 LQKENI. The V end lost 1 base, the J end lost 1 base, and 8 bases lay between the germline ends. There are 14 residues in the CDR3.

The CDR3 sequence: CASSPRQGRYEQYF. Written as DNA, the CDR3 is TGTGCCAGCAGCCCCCGACAGGGGAGGTACGAGCAGTACTTC. The chain has TRBV3-1 (or the pseudogene TRBV3-2) and TRBJ2-7; 8 nucleotides match TRBD1. This CDR3 contains 14 residues. The V gene's germline CDR1 is LGHDT and CDR2 YNNKEL (reference sequence). With V trimmed by 4 bases and J by 4 bases, 6 bases remained unmatched.

The chain joins TRBV19 to TRBJ2-2; 8 nucleotides agree with TRBD1. Germline loops: CDR1 LNHDA, CDR2 SQIVND (reference sequence). The trim removed 8 bases at V and 4 bases at J, leaving 9 bases unmatched. CDR3 length equals 15 residues. The CDR3 DNA is TGTGCCAGTCGGAAAGGAACAGGGGGCACCGGGGAGCTGTTTTTT. Amino acid sequence: CASRKGTGGTGELFF.

This clone has more than one count but fewer than ten. The CDR3 protein is CASSPRAGTEETQYF. DNA for the CDR3: TGTGCCAGCTCACCTCGCGCCGGGACAGAAGAGACCCAGTACTTC. V is TRBV18 and J is TRBJ2-5; TRBD1 matches at 7 bases. Germline values: CDR1 KGHSH, CDR2 LQKENI. The length of the CDR3 is 15 residues. V was pared by 3 bases and J by 3 bases, with 7 bases of the junction left unmatched.

V and J are TRBV7-2 and TRBJ1-2; D not resolved. V lost 4 bases and J lost 8, with 23 bases in between. The CDR3 length is 16 residues. CDR1 and CDR2 from the germline V gene are SGHTA and FQGNSA. For the CDR3, the DNA is TGTGCCAGCAGCTCCACAACCCGAAGTCCATCCCAAGGCTACACCTTC. It yields the protein CASSSTTRSPSQGYTF.

The J gene is TRBJ2-3, the V gene TRBV11-2; no clear D gene. V was cut by 2 bases and J by 1 base, with 7 bases left in between. This CDR3 is built from 14 residues. CDR1 is SGHAT, CDR2 FQNNGV, per germline. CDR3 loop: CASSLNTGTDTQYF. DNA of the CDR3: TGTGCCAGCAGCTTAAATACGGGCACAGATACGCAGTATTTT.

This chain joins TRBV7-2 and TRBJ2-2; 8 bases are a match to TRBD2. The CDR3 is made up of 14 amino acids. Trimming took 6 bases from V and 3 from J; bases not matched to a gene: 3. Germline V lookup: CDR1 SGHTA, CDR2 FQGNSA. CDR3 amino acids: CASRGLGYTGELFF. CDR3 bases: TGTGCCAGCAGGGGACTAGGGTACACCGGGGAGCTGTTTTTT.

The chain joins TRBV14 to TRBJ1-1; weak D call: TRBD1 (6 bases). Trimming took 0 bases from V and 2 from J, leaving 13 bases between them. The germline V gene encodes CDR1 SGHDN and CDR2 FVKESK. This CDR3 comprises 16 residues. Here the CDR3 DNA reads TGTGCCAGCAGCCAAGATGATGCGACAGGAAACACTGAAGCTTTCTTT. Protein product: CASSQDDATGNTEAFF. The full variable domain, completed using reference TRBV14 and TRBJ1-1, is EAGVTQFPSHSVIEKGQTVTLRCDPISGHDNLYWYRRVMGKEIKFLLHFVKESKQDESGMPNNRFLAERTGGTYSTLKVQPAELEDSGVYFCASSQDDATGNTEAFFGQGTRLTVV.

This sequence joins TRBV7-9 and TRBJ2-7; 9 bases fit TRBD1. The CDR3 is 14 residues long. The germline V gene has CDR1 SEHNR and CDR2 FQNEAQ (reference sequence). Trimming at V came to 2 bases and at J to 6 bases, leaving 5 bases not matched to a gene. The CDR3 here is CASSLITGGGEQYF. The CDR3 DNA follows: TGTGCCAGCAGCTTAATTACAGGGGGCGGCGAGCAGTACTTC.

This chain uses TRBV6-1 with TRBJ1-3; 12 bases are shared with TRBD1. Unmatched junction bases numbered 9, after V lost 4 bases and J lost 5 bases. CDR1 and CDR2 from the germline V gene are MNHNS and SASEGT. The CDR3 spans 17 residues. CDR3 loop: CASSGWDRGQNRNTIYF. In DNA, the CDR3 is TGTGCCAGCAGTGGTTGGGACAGGGGGCAGAATAGAAACACCATATATTTT.

The rearrangement joins TRBV6-6 to TRBJ2-7, with TRBD1 matching over 7 bases. CDR1 and CDR2 from the germline V gene are MNHNY and SVGAGI (reference sequence). The CDR3 is made up of 15 amino acids. The ends lost 4 bases at V and 0 bases at J; junction bases unmatched: 6. CDR3 sequence reads: CASSLNRGPSYEQYF. CDR3 DNA sequence: TGTGCCAGCAGTTTAAACAGGGGACCCTCCTACGAGCAGTACTTC.

This chain joins TRBV5-3 and TRBJ1-4, with D possibly being TRBD1 (5 bases). TRBV5-3 falls under the ORF class, with uncertain function. The V gene lost 2 bases and the J gene lost 6 bases, with 11 bases spanning the gap. The CDR3 is 14 amino acids. The CDR3 nucleotides read TGTGCCAGAAGCTTCCAGACAGAAGATGAAAAACTGTTTTTT. It encodes CARSFQTEDEKLFF.

The V call is TRBV6-5, the J call TRBJ1-5; D unclear. V lost 0 bases and J lost 7, with 10 bases in between. CDR3 length: 14 residues. Germline values: CDR1 MNHEY, CDR2 SVGAGI. The CDR3 DNA sequence: TGTGCCAGCAGTTACTCGCGAGGTTTCCAGCCCCAGCATTTT. Amino acids: CASSYSRGFQPQHF.

The chain combines TRBV19 with TRBJ2-1, with D possibly TRBD1 on 6 matching bases. Per germline, CDR1 LNHDA and CDR2 SQIVND (reference sequence). CDR3 size: 13 residues. Deletions cut 0 bases from V and 7 bases from J, with 7 bases between. The CDR3 bases are TGTGCCAGTAGTATAGAAAGGGGGAATGAGCAGTTCTTC. Amino acids: CASSIERGNEQFF.

The chain has TRBV5-8 and TRBJ1-5; TRBD1 is a possible D gene (6 bases). The CDR3 runs 15 residues. V dropped 3 bases and J dropped 3 bases, with 13 bases sitting between them. Germline V gene lookup returns CDR1 SGHTS and CDR2 YDEGEE. The CDR3 bases are TGTGCCAGCAGCTCTTTAGACAGGCCCAATCAGCCCCAGCATTTT. As protein: CASSSLDRPNQPQHF.